This T cell receptor (beta chain) was obtained from a study of regulatory T cells in long-lasting Graves disease. This sample's time point: newly diagnosed GD, antithyroid drugs for less than 3 months. There was RNA extracted from PBMCs, and the TCR library was made from it. As a group, patients came from one endocrinology department in Xi'an, China. This clonotype was observed at least ten times. TCR beta libraries were built with iRepertoire HTBI primers and Arm-PCR of CDR3 regions. TCRdb analysed the multiplex PCR reads with MiXCR anew, one entry per CDR3 protein. This table has roughly 350,000 distinct CDR3 sequences, under 20% appearing once. This sample also belongs to another study, concerning T cells in Graves' hyperthyroidism and ophthalmopathy. This second study notes: Clonotypes that were expanded in thyroid above 0.001 mostly appeared in blood too.

The TCR sequence derives from a woman aged 18 to 35 with Graves disease. This specimen was peripheral blood mononuclear cells (PBMCs), taken at new diagnosis, from a patient treated with antithyroid drugs.

CDR3 residues: CASSYDAPGRQYF. Written as DNA, the CDR3 is TGTGCCAGCAGTTACGATGCCCCGGGCCGGCAGTATTTT. The chain employs TRBV6-2 or TRBV6-3 and TRBJ2-3; D is undetermined. In germline, CDR1 is MNHEY, CDR2 SVGEGT. This CDR3 comprises 13 residues. The germline V and J ends were trimmed by 2 bases and 11 bases, with 14 bases remaining between them.